This T cell receptor (beta chain) was observed in a study of cytomegalovirus exposure and HLA in healthy donors. Amplification used 60 Vbeta primers and 13 Jbeta primers. The table came from immunoSEQ multiplex PCR; TCRdb's copy has only in-frame clones and leaves some out. Of roughly 200,000 clones in the sample, over 60% are singletons; the top ten hold over 2%. The CDR3 runs 14 residues. Germline V gene data show CDR1 as MNHEY and CDR2 as SMNVEV (reference sequence). With 4 bases clipped from V and 5 bases from J, the junction kept 5 bases outside the gene matches. The TCR sequence derives from a woman younger than 45 in good health and CMV-seropositive. This rearrangement joins TRBV27 to TRBJ2-5, with 9 bases lining up with TRBD1. The sample consisted of PBMCs. The CDR3: CASSWTGDVETQYF. CDR3 in DNA: TGTGCCAGCAGTTGGACAGGGGATGTCGAGACCCAGTACTTC.